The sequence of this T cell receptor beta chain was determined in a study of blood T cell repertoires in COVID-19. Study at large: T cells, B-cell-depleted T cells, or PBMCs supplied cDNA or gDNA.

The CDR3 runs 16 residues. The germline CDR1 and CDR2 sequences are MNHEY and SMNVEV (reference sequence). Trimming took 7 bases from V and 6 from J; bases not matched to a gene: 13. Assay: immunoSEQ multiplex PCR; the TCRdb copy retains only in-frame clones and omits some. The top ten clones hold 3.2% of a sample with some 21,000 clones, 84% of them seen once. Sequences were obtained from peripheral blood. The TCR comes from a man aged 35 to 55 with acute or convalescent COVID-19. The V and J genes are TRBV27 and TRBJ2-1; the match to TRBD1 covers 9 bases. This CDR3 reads CASKGQGRVVGNEQFF. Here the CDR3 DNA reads TGTGCCAGCAAGGGACAGGGCAGGGTCGTTGGCAATGAGCAGTTCTTC.